This TCR beta chain derives from a study of T cells after yellow fever vaccination. Study context: SMART-Seq v4 Ultra Low Input handled preparation of low-cell-number fractions. Findings and limits, study-wide: A weaker but faster secondary response was observed, peaking on day 5 versus 15.

With regard to this clonotype: Its antigen is as yet unknown.

Making TCR cDNA involved 5'RACE template switching, which added UMIs and a universal primer site. TCRdb independently ran MiXCR on the 5' RACE reads; one entry per CDR3 protein. This sample has hundreds of thousands of distinct CDR3 sequences; about 13% occur once, and the top ten carry about an eighth. This CDR3 is built from 15 residues. Trimming at V came to 2 bases and at J to 13 bases, leaving 11 bases not matched to a gene. The material was PBMCs, obtained on the day of the yellow fever booster vaccination. V is TRBV12-3 or TRBV12-4 and J is TRBJ2-1; 10 nucleotides align to TRBD2. The receptor was isolated from a man aged 25-40 years who received the YFV17D yellow fever vaccine. The CDR3 nucleotides read TGTGCCAGCAGTTTAAGGCTAGCGGGGGCCATCCCACAGTTCTTC. Protein product: CASSLRLAGAIPQFF.